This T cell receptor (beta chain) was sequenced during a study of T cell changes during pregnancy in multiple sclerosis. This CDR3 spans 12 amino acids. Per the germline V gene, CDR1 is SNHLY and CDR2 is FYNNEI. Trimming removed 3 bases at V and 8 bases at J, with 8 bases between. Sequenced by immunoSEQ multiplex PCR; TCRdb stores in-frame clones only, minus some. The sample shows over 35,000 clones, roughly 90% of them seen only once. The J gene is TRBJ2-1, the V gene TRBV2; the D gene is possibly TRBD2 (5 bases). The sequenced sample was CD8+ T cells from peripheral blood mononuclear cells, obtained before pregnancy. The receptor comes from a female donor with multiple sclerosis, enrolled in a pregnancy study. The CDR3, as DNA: TGTGCCAGCAGTGAGCTAGCCTATGAGCAGTTCTTC. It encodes CASSELAYEQFF.